Below, one TCR beta chain is given with its context. Its antigen remains unidentified. This record comes from a study of immune evolution from preneoplasia to lung adenocarcinoma. Whole-study results and caveats: Highest clonality occurred in KRAS-mutant, not EGFR-mutant or double wild-type, nodules. From normal lung to invasive adenocarcinoma, top clone frequencies appeared to decrease.

Histologic diagnosis was independently verified by two lung pathologists. Nucleic acids came from premalignant or tumor cells enriched by macro-dissection. CDR1 and CDR2 from the germline V gene are MDHEN and SYDVKM. Trimming removed 2 bases from V and 8 bases from J; junction bases left unmatched: 5. This CDR3 contains 14 residues. The assay was immunoSEQ multiplex PCR, and TCRdb's table has in-frame clones only and misses some. The table has more than 9,000 clones, roughly 82% seen once. What was sequenced was FFPE minimally invasive lung adenocarcinoma tissue. The sequence came from a person in their 70s with lung adenocarcinoma. This chain connects TRBV28 to TRBJ2-1, with 8 bases identical to TRBD1. The CDR3 sequence is CASSLNRGKYEQFF. Here the CDR3 DNA reads TGTGCCAGCAGTTTAAACAGGGGGAAATATGAGCAGTTCTTC.